This T cell receptor beta chain is drawn from a study of PD-L1 blockade in urothelial cancer. As for the study in general: The patients had undergone anywhere from 0 to 3 prior chemotherapy regimens. Blood analysis was done at 3 weeks (second dose) and 6 weeks after treatment began.

Locally advanced or metastatic urothelial carcinoma affected all patients. Germline V gene lookup returns CDR1 SGHAT and CDR2 FQDESV (reference sequence). Trimming took off 4 bases at V and 5 bases at J, with 17 bases between the two ends. The CDR3 has 15 amino acids. Spike-ins of synthetic TCR analog templates went into each PCR. Sequencing was performed with immunoSEQ multiplex PCR; in TCRdb, only in-frame clones are kept and a portion is missing. In the table there are some 100,000 clones, around 93% of which are singletons. The chain has TRBV11-1 and TRBJ1-2, with D tentatively TRBD1 (6 bases). The receptor was derived from an elderly woman with urothelial cancer. Material: PBMCs, obtained around atezolizumab (anti-PD-L1) treatment. CDR3 residues: CASSSRQAGGYGYTF. The CDR3 region has the DNA TGTGCCAGCAGCTCACGACAGGCGGGAGGATATGGCTACACCTTC.